The 9 T cell receptor beta chains below all came from one sample that was sequenced in a study of blood T cell repertoires in COVID-19. Assay used: immunoSEQ multiplex PCR; TCRdb lists only in-frame clones, some missing. The sample includes fewer than 200,000 clones, 84% of them seen just once. The sample was peripheral blood. The receptors were gathered from a woman older than 75 with COVID-19, enrolled during active disease.

The chain uses TRBV7-2 and TRBJ2-3; 11 bases map to TRBD2. CDR3 length: 17 residues. CDR1 and CDR2 from the germline V gene are SGHTA and FQGNSA. The ends lost 5 bases at V and 6 bases at J; junction bases unmatched: 13. CDR3 amino acids: CASSPSTLAGVPDTQYF. The CDR3 nucleotides are TGTGCCAGCAGCCCCTCAACACTAGCGGGGGTACCTGATACGCAGTATTTT. The complete variable domain, with remaining parts taken from reference TRBV7-2 and TRBJ2-3, reads GAGVSQSPSNKVTEKGKDVELRCDPISGHTALYWYRQSLGQGLEFLIYFQGNSAPDKSGLPSDRFSAERTGGSVSTLTIQRTQQEDSAVYLCASSPSTLAGVPDTQYFGPGTRLTVL.

The rearrangement joins TRBV15 to TRBJ1-5; D gene ambiguous. The CDR3 is 15 residues long. Between the trimmed V and J ends, which lost 4 bases and 7 bases, there was a span of 17 bases. Germline values: CDR1 LNHNV, CDR2 YYDKDF (reference sequence). CDR3 sequence: CATSNRRGSGQPQHF. The CDR3 DNA follows: TGTGCCACCAGCAACCGCCGGGGTTCGGGCCAGCCCCAGCATTTT.

The chain carries TRBV5-5 and TRBJ2-7; the D gene is possibly TRBD1 (6 bases). In germline, CDR1 is SGHKS, CDR2 YYEKEE (reference sequence). V was trimmed by 3 bases and J by 1 base, leaving 11 bases between them. The CDR3 length is 14 residues. The CDR3 sequence: CASSSRGLSYEQYF. Here the CDR3 DNA reads TGTGCCAGCAGCTCCAGGGGCTTATCCTACGAGCAGTACTTC.

The rearrangement links TRBV18 to TRBJ2-5; D is uncertain. CDR3 length equals 14 residues. Germline loops: CDR1 KGHSH, CDR2 LQKENI. The V gene lost 2 bases and the J gene lost 4 bases, with 11 bases spanning the gap. The CDR3 loop reads CASSPIDSVETQYF. The DNA for the CDR3 is TGTGCCAGCTCACCAATAGACTCCGTAGAGACCCAGTACTTC.

The chain couples TRBV19 to TRBJ1-5; D may be TRBD1 (6 bases). V dropped 3 bases and J dropped 1 base, with 10 bases sitting between them. In germline, CDR1 is LNHDA, CDR2 SQIVND (reference sequence). This CDR3 is built from 15 residues. CDR3 in DNA: TGTGCCAGTAGTATTGGGGGGGCAAGCAATCAGCCCCAGCATTTT. This codes for CASSIGGASNQPQHF. The full variable domain, rest sourced from reference TRBV19 and TRBJ1-5, is DGGITQSPKYLFRKEGQNVTLSCEQNLNHDAMYWYRQDPGQGLRLIYYSQIVNDFQKGDIAEGYSVSREKKESFPLTVTSAQKNPTAFYLCASSIGGASNQPQHFGDGTRLSIL.

There are a few counts of this clone. The chain carries TRBV15 and TRBJ2-6, with a weak D call TRBD1 (6 bases). This CDR3 is 17 amino acids long. Germline V gene data show CDR1 as LNHNV and CDR2 as YYDKDF (reference sequence). Trimming took off 1 base at V and 0 bases at J, with 10 bases between the two ends. The CDR3 DNA reads TGTGCCACCAGCAGAGCACAGGGAAGCTCTGGGGCCAACGTCCTGACTTTC. Translating gives CATSRAQGSSGANVLTF.

Written as DNA, the CDR3 is TGTGCCAGCAGCACCCGGACTAGCGGGAGAGATGAGCAGTTCTTC. This sequence encodes CASSTRTSGRDEQFF. J is TRBJ2-1 and V is TRBV5-4; 13 positions match TRBD2. The CDR3 runs to 15 residues. The germline V gene has CDR1 SGHNT and CDR2 YYREEE (reference sequence). V lost 4 bases and J lost 8; bases outside the gene matches: 6.

The chain links TRBV19 to TRBJ2-3; 7 bases match TRBD1. Germline lookup yields CDR1 LNHDA and CDR2 SQIVND (reference sequence). The V and J ends lost 6 bases and 1 base, in that order; junction bases with no gene match: 10. The CDR3 runs 16 residues. CDR3 nucleotides: TGTGCCAGTAGCAAGGGGACAGCCCAGCGCACAGATACGCAGTATTTT. This sequence encodes CASSKGTAQRTDTQYF.

This clone was counted once. J is TRBJ2-1 and V is TRBV19; 8 nucleotides line up with TRBD2. After removal of 2 bases from V and 6 bases from J, the junction contained 12 bases not matched to a gene. In germline, CDR1 is LNHDA, CDR2 SQIVND (reference sequence). There are 17 residues in the CDR3. The CDR3 coding sequence is TGTGCCAGTAGTATACGGACTAGCAATTCAATCACCAATGAGCAGTTCTTC. Protein sequence: CASSIRTSNSITNEQFF.